Sequencing of this T cell receptor beta chain was carried out in a study of shared clonotypes between healthy human individuals. The study, taken as a whole, reports: The sharing of 4.5% to 6.5% of naive CD4 clonotypes was seen across a handful of donors.

This CDR3 has 14 amino acids. Trimming stripped 3 bases from V and 3 bases from J, with 9 bases between. Germline V lookup: CDR1 LGHNA, CDR2 YSLEER. This clone was observed once. As yet, its antigen is unknown. Naive CD8 populations comprised CD45RO-negative cells positively selected for CCR7, excluding terminally differentiated effector memory CD45RA+ cells. Original analysis: Sequence data from immunoSEQ were junction-only and lacked quality scores; consequently, filtering differed. The data were produced by immunoSEQ multiplex PCR, yet TCRdb's version contains in-frame clones alone and is incomplete. D and trimming come from the DNA, and the V and J calls and clone size come from that table. The sample contains roughly 810,000 clones, 96% of which appear only once.

J is TRBJ1-5 and V is TRBV4-3, with D possibly TRBD1 on 6 matching bases. The receptor's source is a man aged 25-45 years in good health. Sample: naive CD8+ T cells sorted from blood. The CDR3 coding sequence is TGCGCCAGCAGCCAGGGACAACTCAATCAGCCCCAGCATTTT. It encodes CASSQGQLNQPQHF.